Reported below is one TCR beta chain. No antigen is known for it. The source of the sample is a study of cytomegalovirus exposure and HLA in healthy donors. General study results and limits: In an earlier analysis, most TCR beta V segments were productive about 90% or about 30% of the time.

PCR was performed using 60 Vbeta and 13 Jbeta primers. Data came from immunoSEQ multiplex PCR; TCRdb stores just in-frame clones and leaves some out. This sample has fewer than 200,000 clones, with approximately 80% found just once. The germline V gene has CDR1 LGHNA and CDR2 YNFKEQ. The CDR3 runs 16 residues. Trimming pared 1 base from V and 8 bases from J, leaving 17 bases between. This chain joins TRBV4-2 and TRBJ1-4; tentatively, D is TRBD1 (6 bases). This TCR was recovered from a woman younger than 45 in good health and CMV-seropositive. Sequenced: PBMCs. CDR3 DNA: TGTGCCAGCAGCCAAGGGGGGGCCAGGGAGGGGGAAAAACTGTTTTTT. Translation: CASSQGGAREGEKLFF.